This TCR beta chain stems from a study of blood T cell repertoires in COVID-19. Study-wide background: Sites across the United States, Italy and Spain contributed samples from acute and convalescent COVID-19.

Per the original data handling: The assay estimated nucleated cells by amplifying reference gene primers. Libraries were prepared by immunoSEQ multiplex PCR; TCRdb keeps only in-frame clonotypes and omits some of them. The DNA was the basis for D and trimming; V, J and clone size are from that table. The table includes 250,000 to 350,000 clones, about 87% detected once. CDR1 and CDR2 (germline): MNHNS, SASEGT. The J segment lost 5 bases and the V segment lost 3 bases, leaving 5 bases of the junction unmatched. This CDR3 contains 16 residues. Recovered status in Cohort 3 required two negative PCRs, clearance, or symptom resolution.

The rearrangement links TRBV6-1 to TRBJ1-5; 12 bases fit TRBD1. The TCR originated in a woman younger than 45 who had recovered from COVID-19. What was sequenced was PBMCs or T cells enriched from blood (not recorded which). CDR3 bases: TGTGCCAGCAGTGATACCGGGACAGGGGGCGATCAGCCCCAGCATTTT. Its protein product is CASSDTGTGGDQPQHF.